A selection of T cell receptor beta chains follows, all from one sample in a study of blood T cell repertoires in COVID-19. Clones were sequenced by immunoSEQ multiplex PCR, and TCRdb holds only the in-frame ones, with some missing. The sample carries tens of thousands of clones, about 87% recorded once. Material for sequencing was peripheral blood. These receptors came from a human donor in a cohort sampled during active COVID-19. The CDR3 runs from the conserved cysteine through the conserved F or W. D genes are given only for firm matches. The listing skips clone size in some rows; elsewhere it reads once, few, many or a size class.

cdr3_nt: TGTGCCAGTGCGGGGAACCAAGGGTCCTACGAGCAGTACTTC; cdr3_aa: CASAGNQGSYEQYF; v_call: TRBV6-6; j_call: TRBJ2-7; d_call: .; clone_size: .
cdr3_nt: TGTGCCAGCAGGGAGGGGCTCTATGGCTACACCTTC; cdr3_aa: CASREGLYGYTF; v_call: TRBV12-3/TRBV12-4; j_call: TRBJ1-2; d_call: .; clone_size: once
cdr3_nt: TGTGCCAGCAGCCCCCGTGGAGGGCAGCTGTTTTTT; cdr3_aa: CASSPRGGQLFF; v_call: TRBV3-1/TRBV3-2; j_call: TRBJ1-4; d_call: .; clone_size: .
cdr3_nt: TGTGCCAGCAGCCAAGCAGGGCGCACCTCTGGAAACACCATATATTTT; cdr3_aa: CASSQAGRTSGNTIYF; v_call: TRBV3-1/TRBV3-2; j_call: TRBJ1-3; d_call: .; clone_size: .
cdr3_nt: TGTGCCAGCTCAGGTGAGGCCTACGAGCAGTACTTC; cdr3_aa: CASSGEAYEQYF; v_call: TRBV18; j_call: TRBJ2-7; d_call: .; clone_size: .
cdr3_nt: TGTGCCAGCAGCGACGGGACTAGCTATTTTCCCAATGAGCAGTTCTTC; cdr3_aa: CASSDGTSYFPNEQFF; v_call: TRBV14; j_call: TRBJ2-1; d_call: TRBD2; clone_size: .
cdr3_nt: TGCGCCAGCAGCCTCGGGTCCGGGACTAGCGGGGGTCTTCAGTTCTTC; cdr3_aa: CASSLGSGTSGGLQFF; v_call: TRBV4-3; j_call: TRBJ2-1; d_call: TRBD2; clone_size: .
cdr3_nt: TGTGCCAGCAGTGAAGGCCACAGAGACACCATATATTTT; cdr3_aa: CASSEGHRDTIYF; v_call: TRBV6-1; j_call: TRBJ1-3; d_call: .; clone_size: .
cdr3_nt: TGTGCCAGCAGTAGGGGGACAGCCACTGCGGGCACTGAAGCTTTCTTT; cdr3_aa: CASSRGTATAGTEAFF; v_call: TRBV27; j_call: TRBJ1-1; d_call: TRBD1; clone_size: once
cdr3_nt: TGTGCCAGCAGCTTACGCCAGGGGGCCGGGGATACGCAGTATTTT; cdr3_aa: CASSLRQGAGDTQYF; v_call: TRBV11-2; j_call: TRBJ2-3; d_call: TRBD1; clone_size: once
cdr3_nt: TGCGCCAGCAGCCCCGTAGACAGTAACTATGGCTACACCTTC; cdr3_aa: CASSPVDSNYGYTF; v_call: TRBV5-1; j_call: TRBJ1-2; d_call: .; clone_size: .
cdr3_nt: TGTGCCAGCAGTTTATGGACAGAGTCCTATGGCTACACCTTC; cdr3_aa: CASSLWTESYGYTF; v_call: TRBV28; j_call: TRBJ1-2; d_call: .; clone_size: once